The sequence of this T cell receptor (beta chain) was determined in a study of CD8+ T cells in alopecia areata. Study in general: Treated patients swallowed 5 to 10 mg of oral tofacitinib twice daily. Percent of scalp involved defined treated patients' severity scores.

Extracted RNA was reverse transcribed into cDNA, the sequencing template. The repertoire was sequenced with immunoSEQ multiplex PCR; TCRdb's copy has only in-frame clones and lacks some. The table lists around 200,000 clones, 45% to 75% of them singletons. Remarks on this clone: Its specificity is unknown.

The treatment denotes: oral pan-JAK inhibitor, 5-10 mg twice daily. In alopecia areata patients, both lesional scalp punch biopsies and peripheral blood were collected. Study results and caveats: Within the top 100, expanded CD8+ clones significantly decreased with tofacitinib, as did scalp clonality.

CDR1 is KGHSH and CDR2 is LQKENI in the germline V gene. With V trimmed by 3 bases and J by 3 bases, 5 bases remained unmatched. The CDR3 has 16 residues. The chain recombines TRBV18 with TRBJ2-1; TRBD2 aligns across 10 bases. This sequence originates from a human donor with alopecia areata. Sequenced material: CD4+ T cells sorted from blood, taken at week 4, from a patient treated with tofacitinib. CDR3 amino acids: CASSPYLAGDYNEQFF. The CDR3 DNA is TGTGCCAGCTCACCCTACCTAGCGGGAGACTACAATGAGCAGTTCTTC.